A single sample is the source of the 28 T cell receptor beta chains below, sequenced in a study of human T cells and chemical hapten exposure. Each CDR3 protein gets one entry after TCRdb re-called the 5' RACE reads with MiXCR. Here the sample spans 130,000 or so distinct CDR3 sequences, approximately 4% being singletons. Extraction yielded total RNA from whole blood (unfractionated). The receptors stem from a female donor in good health.

This clonotype was observed many times. V usage is TRBV29-1 and J usage is TRBJ2-7; D may be TRBD2 (6 bases). The CDR3 runs 13 residues. V gave up 0 bases and J gave up 1 base, with 7 bases separating them. Germline loops: CDR1 SQVTM, CDR2 ANQGSEA. The CDR3 DNA reads as TGCAGCGTTGAAGATGCGGGGTCCTACGAGCAGTACTTC. This translates into CSVEDAGSYEQYF.

This clonotype was observed at least ten times. J is TRBJ1-1 and V is TRBV7-6; possibly TRBD1 for D (5 bases). Trimming cost V 1 base and J 5 bases, with 11 bases left between them. The CDR3 covers 14 residues. The germline V gene has CDR1 SGHVS and CDR2 FNYEAQ. The CDR3 here is CASSLGGVQTEAFF. The CDR3 DNA reads TGTGCCAGCAGCTTAGGAGGGGTACAAACTGAAGCTTTCTTT.

This clonotype was seen many times. This rearrangement joins TRBV7-6 to TRBJ2-3; 12 bases are shared with TRBD2. V shed 1 base and J 6 bases; nucleotides not matched to a gene: 14. CDR3 size: 19 residues. Germline CDR1 is SGHVS and CDR2 is FNYEAQ. The CDR3 loop reads CASSLVGGILAGGLDTQYF. The CDR3 bases are TGTGCCAGCAGCTTAGTAGGCGGGATCCTAGCGGGGGGGCTGGATACGCAGTATTTT.

This clonotype was recorded many times. This chain links TRBV5-4 with TRBJ2-1; 9 bases agree with TRBD2. Trimming removed 2 bases from V and 0 bases from J; junction bases left unmatched: 3. Germline V lookup: CDR1 SGHNT, CDR2 YYREEE (reference sequence). The CDR3 is 16 amino acids. The CDR3 DNA is TGTGCCAGCAGCTTATGGCGGGGGGGCTCCTACAATGAGCAGTTCTTC. Protein product: CASSLWRGGSYNEQFF. Based on the CDR3 plus reference TRBV5-4 and TRBJ2-1, the full variable domain is ETGVTQSPTHLIKTRGQQVTLRCSSQSGHNTVSWYQQALGQGPQFIFQYYREEENGRGNFPPRFSGLQFPNYSSELNVNALELDDSALYLCASSLWRGGSYNEQFFGPGTRLTVL.

This clonotype has at least ten counts. The V call is TRBV6-1, the J call TRBJ2-4; 7 bases align to TRBD1. J was trimmed by 4 bases and V by 2 bases; bases with no gene match: 5. This CDR3 contains 15 residues. Per the germline V gene, CDR1 is MNHNS and CDR2 is SASEGT. The CDR3 nucleotides are TGTGCCAGCAGTGAAACAGGGGTATTTAAAAACATTCAGTACTTC. Its translation is CASSETGVFKNIQYF.

The sample holds many counts of this clonotype. This chain links TRBV5-1 with TRBJ1-3; unclear D gene. CDR1 SGHRS and CDR2 YFSETQ come from the germline V gene. This CDR3 is 13 amino acids long. V was clipped by 3 bases and J by 4 bases, with 8 bases between them. DNA of the CDR3: TGCGCCAGCAGCTCGTTTTCCGGAAACACCATATATTTT. The encoded protein is CASSSFSGNTIYF.

This clonotype was counted many times. This chain connects TRBV9 to TRBJ2-7, with D possibly being TRBD1 (6 bases). This CDR3 region has 12 residues. In germline, CDR1 is SGDLS, CDR2 YYNGEE. The germline V and J ends were trimmed by 7 bases and 5 bases, with 13 bases remaining between them. In nucleotides, the CDR3 is TGTGCCAGCGGACCCTGGGACAACGAGCAGTACTTC. It yields the protein CASGPWDNEQYF.

This clonotype was seen at least ten times. This chain joins TRBV6-6 and TRBJ1-1; no reliable D call. CDR1 is MNHNY, CDR2 SVGAGI, per germline (reference sequence). Trimming stripped 5 bases from V and 8 bases from J, with 12 bases between. The CDR3 is 12 amino acids. The CDR3 DNA sequence: TGTGCCAGCAGTGGTTGGGCACTGGAAGCTTTCTTT. Its translation: CASSGWALEAFF.

This chain uses TRBV7-8 with TRBJ2-5, with 8 bases fitting TRBD2. The germline gives CDR1 SGHVS, CDR2 FQNEAQ. The CDR3 length is 20 residues. V lost 6 bases, J lost 2 bases, and 23 bases stayed unmatched. This CDR3 is CASRSSGFNVMVRVQETQYF. The CDR3 region has the DNA TGTGCCAGCAGGTCTAGCGGGTTCAACGTTATGGTTCGAGTACAAGAGACCCAGTACTTC.

The chain combines TRBV12-3 or TRBV12-4 with TRBJ2-7; TRBD1 aligns across 8 bases. V lost 4 bases to trimming and J lost 5 bases; unmatched junction nucleotides: 13. The CDR3 runs 16 residues. The CDR3 DNA reads TGTGCCAGCAGTTCCTCCCTATGGACAGGGAGCGACGAGCAGTACTTC. This gives the protein CASSSSLWTGSDEQYF.

This clonotype appeared many times. CDR3 nucleotides: TGTGCCAGCAGCCAAGATAAGTACGGGGGCCTCGCAGATACGCAGTATTTT. It codes for CASSQDKYGGLADTQYF. The V call is TRBV3-1, the J call TRBJ2-3, with D perhaps given as TRBD1 or TRBD2 (6 bases each). CDR1 and CDR2 (germline): LGHDT, YNNKEL (reference sequence). V lost 0 bases to trimming and J lost 4 bases, with 17 bases between them. The CDR3 runs 17 residues.

This clonotype was counted ten times or more. The chain uses TRBV6-2 or TRBV6-3 and TRBJ1-1; D not certain. CDR3 length equals 13 residues. Per germline, CDR1 MNHEY and CDR2 SVGEGT. In nucleotides, the CDR3 is TGTGCTACGAGATTCGATGGGAACACTGAAGCTTTCTTT. Protein product: CATRFDGNTEAFF.

This clonotype was recorded many times. V gene TRBV15 combines with J gene TRBJ2-7; D might be TRBD1 (6 bases). The germline V gene encodes CDR1 LNHNV and CDR2 YYDKDF (reference sequence). This CDR3 has 15 amino acids. The V and J ends lost 1 base and 2 bases respectively, with 12 bases between them. The chain's CDR3 is CATSRARTVTYEQYF. In nucleotides, the CDR3 is TGTGCCACCAGCAGAGCTCGGACAGTAACCTACGAGCAGTACTTC.

For this clonotype: This could be a read error, since a much larger clone is one nucleotide away. The chain couples TRBV4-3 to TRBJ2-7; TRBD2 might be the D (6 bases). CDR3 length: 14 amino acids. CDR1 is LGHNA, CDR2 YSLEER, per germline. The CDR3 nucleotides read TGCGCCAGCAGCCTAGGGACTTCTTCCTACGGGCAGTACTTC. Its translation is CASSLGTSSYGQYF.

This clonotype was seen at least ten times. V gene TRBV6-5 combines with J gene TRBJ2-1; TRBD2 aligns across 8 bases. The CDR3 has 14 residues. Trimming took 7 bases from V and 7 from J; bases not matched to a gene: 9. Germline V gives CDR1 MNHEY, CDR2 SVGAGI. The CDR3 is CASIAGGGLNEQFF. CDR3 DNA sequence: TGTGCCAGCATCGCCGGGGGGGGTCTGAATGAGCAGTTCTTC.

This clonotype was found many times. The rearrangement uses TRBV5-1 and TRBJ2-5, with a possible D match to TRBD1 (5 bases). CDR1 is SGHRS and CDR2 is YFSETQ in the germline V gene. Between the trimmed V and J ends, which lost 0 bases and 1 base, there was a span of 10 bases. CDR3 size: 15 residues. The CDR3 is CASSLDVGPQETQYF. CDR3 in DNA: TGCGCCAGCAGCTTGGACGTGGGGCCCCAAGAGACCCAGTACTTC.

This clonotype was detected many times. The gene calls are TRBV5-4 and TRBJ2-3; the D is unclear. Trimming took 3 bases from V and 6 from J, leaving 20 bases between them. The CDR3 extends over 16 amino acids. Germline lookup yields CDR1 SGHNT and CDR2 YYREEE (reference sequence). The CDR3 loop reads CASSSGKLGGADTQYF. The CDR3, as DNA: TGTGCCAGCAGCTCAGGCAAGCTAGGCGGTGCGGATACGCAGTATTTT.

This clonotype was seen repeatedly, ten times or more. V is TRBV24-1 and J is TRBJ2-7, with D uncertain. Trimming took off 4 bases at V and 5 bases at J, with 11 bases between the two ends. This CDR3 has 13 amino acids. Germline V lookup: CDR1 KGHDR, CDR2 SFDVKD. The CDR3 here is CATSESASNEQYF. The CDR3 region has the DNA TGTGCCACCAGTGAATCGGCGAGCAACGAGCAGTACTTC.

This clonotype was counted at least ten times. Because the CDR3 is missing its conserved closing phenylalanine or tryptophan, this is likely a read error. Because the CDR3's place on the DNA is in doubt, the DNA is left out and the CDR3 is given as listed by TCRdb. The chain uses TRBV7-4 and TRBJ1-6. Inclusive of both ends, the CDR3 amounts to 12 amino acids. In germline, CDR1 is SGHVT, CDR2 SQSDAQ. The CDR3 sequence: CASSLSLGVGAL.

In regard to this clonotype: A much larger clone lies a single base off, so this may be a read error. V is TRBV4-2 and J is TRBJ2-7, with a possible D match to TRBD2 (7 bases). The CDR3 has 15 residues. Germline values: CDR1 LGHNA, CDR2 YNFKEQ. This CDR3 reads CASSKEEGGADEQYF. The CDR3 coding sequence is TGTGCCAGCAGCAAAGAAGAAGGGGGGGCCGACGAGCAGTACTTC.

V gene TRBV7-2 combines with J gene TRBJ2-4; 8 positions agree with TRBD1. The CDR3 length is 15 residues. The germline V gene has CDR1 SGHTA and CDR2 FQGNSA. V lost 5 bases, J lost 13 bases, and 16 bases stayed unmatched. CDR3 sequence (DNA): TGTGCCAGCAGCCCCGGACAGGGTGGCGGAGGGTCGCAGTACTTC. Translation: CASSPGQGGGGSQYF.

This clonotype showed up many times. The rearrangement links TRBV5-6 to TRBJ1-4; 12 bases are shared with TRBD1. CDR3 size: 15 residues. Germline V gives CDR1 SGHDT, CDR2 YYEEEE. Unmatched junction bases numbered 4, after V lost 3 bases and J lost 7 bases. The CDR3 sequence is CASSWGQGAIEKLFF. In nucleotides, the CDR3 is TGTGCCAGCAGCTGGGGACAGGGGGCGATTGAAAAACTGTTTTTT.

This clonotype has at least ten counts. The chain joins TRBV7-9 to TRBJ1-3; the D is unclear. CDR1 is SEHNR and CDR2 is FQNEAQ in the germline V gene (reference sequence). V shed 1 base and J shed 0 bases, with 7 bases lying between them. The CDR3 length is 15 residues. The CDR3 is CASSLVVGSGNTIYF. The CDR3 coding sequence is TGTGCCAGCAGCTTAGTCGTTGGCTCTGGAAACACCATATATTTT.

This clonotype was observed many times. The CDR3 protein is CASTTRRGTEAFF. CDR3 DNA sequence: TGTGCCAGCACCACCCGACGGGGGACTGAAGCTTTCTTT. This chain joins TRBV7-2 and TRBJ1-1; tentative D call: TRBD1 (5 bases). CDR3 size: 13 residues. CDR1 and CDR2 (germline): SGHTA, FQGNSA. With 7 bases removed from V and 5 bases from J, the gap between germline ends came to 14 bases.

This clonotype was observed at least ten times. The CDR3 sequence: CASQIAGEKLFF. The CDR3 DNA follows: TGTGCCAGCCAGATCGCAGGGGAAAAACTGTTTTTT. J is TRBJ1-4 and V is TRBV7-9, with a possible D match to TRBD1 (5 bases). Germline loops: CDR1 SEHNR, CDR2 FQNEAQ (reference sequence). The V gene lost 8 bases and the J gene lost 8 bases, with 12 bases spanning the gap. This CDR3 contains 12 residues.

On this clonotype itself: A much larger clone lies one base from this, so it may be a read error. The chain carries TRBV20-1 and TRBJ2-3; D possibly corresponds to TRBD2 (6 bases). CDR3 size: 13 residues. Germline CDR1 reads DFQATT; CDR2 reads SNEGSKA (reference sequence). The V gene lost 1 base and the J gene lost 6 bases, with 11 bases spanning the gap. CDR3 DNA sequence: TGCAGTGCTAGAGGGGAGGCGTCCGATACGCAGTATTTT. Residues: CSARGEASDTQYF.

This clonotype showed up many times. The chain couples TRBV20-1 to TRBJ2-1, with D possibly being TRBD2 (6 bases). There are 15 residues in the CDR3. Germline V CDR1 and CDR2: DFQATT, SNEGSKA (reference sequence). The ends were cut back, 6 bases at V and 5 bases at J, with 20 bases in the middle. This CDR3 is CSAEDRGLGDNEQFF. As DNA, the CDR3 is TGCAGTGCCGAAGATAGGGGACTCGGAGACAATGAGCAGTTCTTC.

This clonotype was counted many times. This rearrangement joins TRBV12-3 or TRBV12-4 to TRBJ1-1, with a possible D match to TRBD1 (5 bases). The V gene lost 5 bases and the J gene lost 7 bases, with 8 bases spanning the gap. CDR3 length equals 11 residues. CDR3 amino acids: CASSGGYEAFF. The CDR3 coding sequence is TGTGCCAGCAGTGGGGGGTATGAAGCTTTCTTT.